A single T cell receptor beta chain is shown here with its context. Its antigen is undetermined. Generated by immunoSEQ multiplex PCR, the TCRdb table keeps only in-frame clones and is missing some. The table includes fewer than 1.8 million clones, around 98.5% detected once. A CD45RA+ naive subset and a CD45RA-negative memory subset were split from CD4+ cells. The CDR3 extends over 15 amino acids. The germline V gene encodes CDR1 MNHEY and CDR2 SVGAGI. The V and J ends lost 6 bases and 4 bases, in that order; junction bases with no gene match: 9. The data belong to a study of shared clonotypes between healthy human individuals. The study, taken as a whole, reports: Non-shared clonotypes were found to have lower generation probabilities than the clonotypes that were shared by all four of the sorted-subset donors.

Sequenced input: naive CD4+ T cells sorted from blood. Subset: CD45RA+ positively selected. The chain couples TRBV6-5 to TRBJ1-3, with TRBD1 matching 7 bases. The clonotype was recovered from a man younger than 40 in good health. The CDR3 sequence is CASSRDRGGGNTIYF. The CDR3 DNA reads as TGTGCCAGCAGCCGGGACAGAGGCGGGGGAAACACCATATATTTT.